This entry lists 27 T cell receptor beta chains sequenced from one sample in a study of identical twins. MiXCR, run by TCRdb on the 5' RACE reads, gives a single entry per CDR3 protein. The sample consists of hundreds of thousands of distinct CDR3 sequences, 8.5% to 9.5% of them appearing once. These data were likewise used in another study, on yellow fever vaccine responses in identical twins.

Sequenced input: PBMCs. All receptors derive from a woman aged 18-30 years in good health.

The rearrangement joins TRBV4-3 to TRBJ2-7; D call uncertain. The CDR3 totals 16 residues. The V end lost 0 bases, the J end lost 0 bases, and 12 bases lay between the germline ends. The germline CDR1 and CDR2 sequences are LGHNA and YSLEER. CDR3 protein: CASSQDPETHSYEQYF. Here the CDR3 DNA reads TGCGCCAGCAGCCAAGATCCGGAGACTCACTCCTACGAGCAGTACTTC.

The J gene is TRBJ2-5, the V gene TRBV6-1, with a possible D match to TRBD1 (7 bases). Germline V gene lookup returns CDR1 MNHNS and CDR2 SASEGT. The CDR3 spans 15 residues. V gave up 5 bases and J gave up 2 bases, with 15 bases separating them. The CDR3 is CASSQQGGQQETQYF. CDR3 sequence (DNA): TGTGCCAGCAGTCAGCAGGGGGGACAACAAGAGACCCAGTACTTC.

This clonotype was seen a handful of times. The CDR3 DNA is TGTGCCAGCAGCCAAGACGTATTGGGGCCTCCGAGCACAGATACGCAGTATTTT. This codes for CASSQDVLGPPSTDTQYF. This chain links TRBV3-1 with TRBJ2-3; D might be TRBD1 (5 bases). This CDR3 spans 18 amino acids. V lost 0 bases and J lost 0, with 16 bases in between. The V gene's germline CDR1 is LGHDT and CDR2 YNNKEL (reference sequence).

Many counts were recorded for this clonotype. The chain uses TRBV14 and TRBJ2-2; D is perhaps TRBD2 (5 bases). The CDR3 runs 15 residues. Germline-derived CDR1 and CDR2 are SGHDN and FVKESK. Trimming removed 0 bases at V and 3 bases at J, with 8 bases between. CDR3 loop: CASSQDRGDTGELFF. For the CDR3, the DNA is TGTGCCAGCAGCCAAGATCGGGGAGACACCGGGGAGCTGTTTTTT.

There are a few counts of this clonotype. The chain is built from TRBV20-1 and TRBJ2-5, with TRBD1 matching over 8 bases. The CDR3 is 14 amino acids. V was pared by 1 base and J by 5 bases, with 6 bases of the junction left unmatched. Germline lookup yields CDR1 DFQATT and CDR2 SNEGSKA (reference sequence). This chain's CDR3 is CSARVGRGRETQYF. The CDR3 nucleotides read TGCAGTGCTAGAGTAGGCAGGGGGCGTGAGACCCAGTACTTC.

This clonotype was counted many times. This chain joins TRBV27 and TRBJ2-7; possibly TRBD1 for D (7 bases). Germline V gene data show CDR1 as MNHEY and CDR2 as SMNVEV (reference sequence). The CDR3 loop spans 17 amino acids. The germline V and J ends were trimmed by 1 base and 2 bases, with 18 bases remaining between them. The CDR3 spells CASSLFGGTANTYEQYF. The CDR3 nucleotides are TGTGCCAGCAGTTTATTTGGCGGGACAGCCAATACCTACGAGCAGTACTTC.

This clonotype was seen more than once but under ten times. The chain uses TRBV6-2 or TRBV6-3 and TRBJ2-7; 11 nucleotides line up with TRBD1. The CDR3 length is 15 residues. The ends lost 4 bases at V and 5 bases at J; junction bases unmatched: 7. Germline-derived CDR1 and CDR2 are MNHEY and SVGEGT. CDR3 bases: TGTGCCAGCAGTTCCGGCGGGACAGGGGGACACGAGCAGTACTTC. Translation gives CASSSGGTGGHEQYF.

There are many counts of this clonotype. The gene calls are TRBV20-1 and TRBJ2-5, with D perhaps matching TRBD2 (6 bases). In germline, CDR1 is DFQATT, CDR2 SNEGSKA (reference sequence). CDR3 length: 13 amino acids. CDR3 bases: TGCAGGCCTGTGACCGGGAGCCAAGAGACCCAGTACTTC. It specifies CRPVTGSQETQYF.

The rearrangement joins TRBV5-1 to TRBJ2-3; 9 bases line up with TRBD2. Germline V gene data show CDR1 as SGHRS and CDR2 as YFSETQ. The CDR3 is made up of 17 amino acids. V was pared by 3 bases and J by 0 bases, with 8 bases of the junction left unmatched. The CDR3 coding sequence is TGCGCCAGCAGCTACTTCCGACTAGCGGTGAGCACAGATACGCAGTATTTT. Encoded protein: CASSYFRLAVSTDTQYF.

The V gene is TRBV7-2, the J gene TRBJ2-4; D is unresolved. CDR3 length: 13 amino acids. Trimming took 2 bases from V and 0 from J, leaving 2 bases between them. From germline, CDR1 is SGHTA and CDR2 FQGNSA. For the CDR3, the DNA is TGTGCCAGCAGCTTACCAGCCAAAAACATTCAGTACTTC. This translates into CASSLPAKNIQYF.

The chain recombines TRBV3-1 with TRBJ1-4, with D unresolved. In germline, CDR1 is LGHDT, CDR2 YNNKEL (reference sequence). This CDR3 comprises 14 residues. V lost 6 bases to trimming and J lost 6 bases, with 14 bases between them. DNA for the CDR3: TGTGCCAGCAGTCGGACCGTGGAGGATGAAAAACTGTTTTTT. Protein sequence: CASSRTVEDEKLFF.

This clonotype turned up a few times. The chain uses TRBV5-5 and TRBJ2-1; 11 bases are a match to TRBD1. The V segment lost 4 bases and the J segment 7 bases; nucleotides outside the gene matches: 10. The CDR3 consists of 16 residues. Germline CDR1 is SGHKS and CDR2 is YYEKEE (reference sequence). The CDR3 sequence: CASSRSDRGPSNEQFF. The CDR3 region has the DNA TGTGCCAGCAGCCGCTCGGACAGGGGGCCGAGTAATGAGCAGTTCTTC.

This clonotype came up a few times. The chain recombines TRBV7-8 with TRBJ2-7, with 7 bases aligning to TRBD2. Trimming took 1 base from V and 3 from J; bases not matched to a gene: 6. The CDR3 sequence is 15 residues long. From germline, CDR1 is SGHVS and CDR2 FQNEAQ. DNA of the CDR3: TGTGCCAGCAGCTTAGAGTGGGGCGGGGGCTACGAGCAGTACTTC. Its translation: CASSLEWGGGYEQYF.

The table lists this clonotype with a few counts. In nucleotides, the CDR3 is TGTGCCAGCAGTCCTACACCCGACTACTACAATGAGCAGTTCTTC. Translation: CASSPTPDYYNEQFF. This chain uses TRBV27 with TRBJ2-1; TRBD2 is a possible D gene (5 bases). This CDR3 is 15 amino acids long. V was pared by 5 bases and J by 3 bases, with 14 bases between. Germline V gene data show CDR1 as MNHEY and CDR2 as SMNVEV (reference sequence).

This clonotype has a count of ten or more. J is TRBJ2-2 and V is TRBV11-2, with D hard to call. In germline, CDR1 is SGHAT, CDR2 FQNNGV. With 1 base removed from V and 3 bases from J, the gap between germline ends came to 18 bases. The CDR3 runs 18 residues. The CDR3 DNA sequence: TGTGCCAGCAGCTTAGGGGTCCTAGGATTAAGAGACACCGGGGAGCTGTTTTTT. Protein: CASSLGVLGLRDTGELFF.

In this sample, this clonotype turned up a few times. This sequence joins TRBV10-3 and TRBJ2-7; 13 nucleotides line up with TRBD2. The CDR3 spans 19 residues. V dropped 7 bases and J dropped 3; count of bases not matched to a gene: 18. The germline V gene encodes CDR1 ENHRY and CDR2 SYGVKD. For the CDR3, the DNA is TGTGCCATCACCGAAGTTATAGTTACTAGCGGGAGGGCCGTCTACGAGCAGTACTTC. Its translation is CAITEVIVTSGRAVYEQYF.

The CDR3 reads CASTLRRGDYNEQFF. In DNA, the CDR3 is TGTGCCAGCACCCTGCGGCGGGGGGACTACAATGAGCAGTTCTTC. This chain joins TRBV27 and TRBJ2-1; 8 nucleotides match TRBD2. The V segment lost 7 bases and the J segment 3 bases; nucleotides outside the gene matches: 8. The CDR3 is 15 amino acids. Germline assignment: CDR1 MNHEY and CDR2 SMNVEV (reference sequence).

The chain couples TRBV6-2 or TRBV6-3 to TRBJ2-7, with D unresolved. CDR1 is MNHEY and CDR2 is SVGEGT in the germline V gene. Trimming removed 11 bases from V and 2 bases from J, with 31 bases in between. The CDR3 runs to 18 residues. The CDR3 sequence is CAFSYGWAGSELPYEQYF. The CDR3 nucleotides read TGTGCCTTCAGTTATGGATGGGCCGGCAGCGAGCTACCCTACGAGCAGTACTTC.

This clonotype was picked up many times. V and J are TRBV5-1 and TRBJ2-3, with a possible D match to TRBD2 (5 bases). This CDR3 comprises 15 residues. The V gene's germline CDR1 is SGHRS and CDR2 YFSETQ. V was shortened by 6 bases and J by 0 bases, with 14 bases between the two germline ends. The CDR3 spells CASKSLAPSTDTQYF. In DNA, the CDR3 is TGCGCCAGCAAATCTCTAGCCCCTAGCACAGATACGCAGTATTTT.

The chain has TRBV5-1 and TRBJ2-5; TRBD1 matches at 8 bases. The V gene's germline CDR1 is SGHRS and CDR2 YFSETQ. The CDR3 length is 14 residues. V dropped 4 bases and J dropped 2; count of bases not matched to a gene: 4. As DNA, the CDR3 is TGCGCCAGCAGCATCCAGGGGGCACAAGAGACCCAGTACTTC. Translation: CASSIQGAQETQYF.

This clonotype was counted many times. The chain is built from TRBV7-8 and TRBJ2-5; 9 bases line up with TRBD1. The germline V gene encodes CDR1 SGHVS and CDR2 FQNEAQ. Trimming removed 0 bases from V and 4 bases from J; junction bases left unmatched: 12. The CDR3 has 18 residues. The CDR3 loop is CASSLANRPGQGVETQYF. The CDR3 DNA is TGTGCCAGCAGCTTAGCGAATAGACCGGGACAGGGAGTAGAGACCCAGTACTTC.

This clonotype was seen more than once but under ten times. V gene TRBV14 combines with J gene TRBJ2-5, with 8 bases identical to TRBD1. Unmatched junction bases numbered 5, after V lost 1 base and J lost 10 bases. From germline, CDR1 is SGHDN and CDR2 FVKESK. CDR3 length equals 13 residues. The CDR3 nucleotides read TGTGCCAGCAGCCAAGGATCGGGGACAGGCCAGTACTTC. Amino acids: CASSQGSGTGQYF.

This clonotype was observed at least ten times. CDR3 loop: CGTSASGGKTQYF. The DNA for the CDR3 is TGTGGGACCTCGGCTAGCGGGGGGAAGACCCAGTACTTC. J is TRBJ2-5 and V is TRBV11-2; 11 bases map to TRBD2. The germline V gene encodes CDR1 SGHAT and CDR2 FQNNGV. The CDR3 spans 13 residues.

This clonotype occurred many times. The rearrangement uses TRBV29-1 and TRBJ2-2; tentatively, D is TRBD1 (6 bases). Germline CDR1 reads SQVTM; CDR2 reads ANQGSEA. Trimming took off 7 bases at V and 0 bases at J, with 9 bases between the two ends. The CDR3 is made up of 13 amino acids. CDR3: CSGRGSNTGELFF. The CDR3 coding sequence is TGCAGCGGCAGGGGATCGAACACCGGGGAGCTGTTTTTT.

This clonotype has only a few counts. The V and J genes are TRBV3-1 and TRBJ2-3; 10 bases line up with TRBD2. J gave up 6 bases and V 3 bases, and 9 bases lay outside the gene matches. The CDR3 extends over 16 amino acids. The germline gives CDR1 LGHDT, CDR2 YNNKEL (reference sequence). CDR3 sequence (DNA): TGTGCCAGCAGCCAGGAACTAGCGGGGCGCCGGGATACGCAGTATTTT. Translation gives CASSQELAGRRDTQYF.

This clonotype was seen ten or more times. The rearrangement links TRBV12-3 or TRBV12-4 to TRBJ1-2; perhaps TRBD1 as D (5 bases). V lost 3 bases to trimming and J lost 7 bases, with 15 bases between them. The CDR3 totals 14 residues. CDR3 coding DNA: TGTGCCAGCAGTTTTAACAGGCCAACGGGTGGCTACACCTTC. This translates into CASSFNRPTGGYTF.

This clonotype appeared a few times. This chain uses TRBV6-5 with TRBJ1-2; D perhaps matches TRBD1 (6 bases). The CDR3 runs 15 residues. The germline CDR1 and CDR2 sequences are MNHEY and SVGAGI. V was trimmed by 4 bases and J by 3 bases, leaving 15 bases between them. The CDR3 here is CASSSRQAGDYGYTF. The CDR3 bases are TGTGCCAGCAGTTCGCGACAGGCGGGGGACTATGGCTACACCTTC.